This TCR beta chain was profiled in a study of blood T cell repertoires in COVID-19. V lost 4 bases to trimming and J lost 3 bases; unmatched junction nucleotides: 3. Germline V lookup: CDR1 SGDLS, CDR2 YYNGEE. This CDR3 spans 13 amino acids. Sequencing was performed with immunoSEQ multiplex PCR; in TCRdb, only in-frame clones are kept and a portion is missing. Among more than 25,000 clones listed, around 90% were seen once. The V call is TRBV9, the J call TRBJ1-1; TRBD1 matches 7 bases. This TCR was recovered from a human donor in a cohort sampled during active COVID-19. Material for sequencing was peripheral blood. The DNA for the CDR3 is TGTGCCAGCAGCCAGACAGGGCACACTGAAGCTTTCTTT. Translation: CASSQTGHTEAFF. The variable domain in full, completed from reference TRBV9 and TRBJ1-1, reads DSGVTQTPKHLITATGQRVTLRCSPRSGDLSVYWYQQSLDQGLQFLIQYYNGEERAKGNILERFSAQQFPDLHSELNLSSLELGDSALYFCASSQTGHTEAFFGQGTRLTVV.